The 25 T cell receptor beta chains in this list originate from one sample, sequenced in a study of early T cells in non-severe SARS-CoV-2 infection. Each CDR3 protein is one row after TCRdb ran MiXCR on the 5' RACE reads. The data show about 89,000 distinct CDR3 sequences, around 16% seen once. This material consisted of whole blood, taken at baseline. The source is an adult who was a healthcare worker with PCR-confirmed SARS-CoV-2 infection or an uninfected control (not recorded which).

This clonotype has more than one count but fewer than ten. The genes are TRBV7-9 and TRBJ2-1; D is possibly TRBD1 (5 bases). The germline gives CDR1 SEHNR, CDR2 FQNEAQ (reference sequence). V lost 3 bases and J lost 5, with 8 bases in between. The CDR3 covers 13 residues. The CDR3, as DNA: TGTGCCAGCAGCTTTAGCAGGGACAATGAGCAGTTCTTC. Amino acid sequence: CASSFSRDNEQFF.

V is TRBV4-3 and J is TRBJ1-5; possibly TRBD1 for D (5 bases). This CDR3 has 13 residues. Germline CDR1 LGHNA, CDR2 YSLEER. V was clipped by 6 bases and J by 8 bases, with 14 bases between them. This CDR3 reads CASSSGLLEPQHF. For the CDR3, the DNA is TGCGCCAGCAGTTCGGGACTGTTAGAGCCCCAGCATTTT.

V is TRBV6-2 or TRBV6-3 and J is TRBJ2-7; D unclear. V was cut by 0 bases and J by 9 bases, with 12 bases left in between. Germline-derived CDR1 and CDR2 are MNHEY and SVGEGT. CDR3 length: 13 residues. CDR3 sequence reads: CASSYSNDDGQYF. The CDR3 region has the DNA TGTGCCAGCAGTTACTCGAATGATGACGGGCAGTACTTC.

This clonotype was picked up many times. V gene TRBV28 combines with J gene TRBJ2-7, with D uncertain. This CDR3 spans 15 amino acids. Trimming pared 4 bases from V and 4 bases from J, leaving 17 bases between. CDR1 and CDR2 from the germline V gene are MDHEN and SYDVKM. The CDR3 region has the DNA TGTGCCAGCAGTTGGGTGGGGATGGGTCTATACGAGCAGTACTTC. Translated, it gives CASSWVGMGLYEQYF. The complete variable domain, with remaining parts taken from reference TRBV28 and TRBJ2-7, reads DVKVTQSSRYLVKRTGEKVFLECVQDMDHENMFWYRQDPGLGLRLIYFSYDVKMKEKGDIPEGYSVSREKKERFSLILESASTNQTSMYLCASSWVGMGLYEQYFGPGTRLTVT.

The chain uses TRBV4-1 and TRBJ2-7, with 11 positions matching TRBD2. The CDR3 is made up of 15 amino acids. The V gene's germline CDR1 is MGHRA and CDR2 YSYEKL. V shed 8 bases and J 6 bases; nucleotides not matched to a gene: 12. The CDR3 DNA reads as TGCGCCAGCCGATCGACTAGCGGGAAAGGAGGCGAGCAGTACTTC. As protein: CASRSTSGKGGEQYF.

This clonotype was counted at least ten times. This chain connects TRBV30 to TRBJ2-5, with D perhaps given as TRBD1 or TRBD2 (5 bases each). Trimming pared 2 bases from V and 5 bases from J, leaving 12 bases between. The CDR3 has 13 residues. CDR1 and CDR2 from the germline V gene are GTSNPN and SVGIG (reference sequence). CDR3 coding DNA: TGTGCCTGGAGTCGTGGGGGATTGGAGACCCAGTACTTC. Amino acid sequence: CAWSRGGLETQYF.

This clonotype was recorded many times. This chain connects TRBV5-4 to TRBJ1-1; tentative D call: TRBD1 (5 bases). The ends were cut back, 9 bases at V and 0 bases at J, with 12 bases in the middle. CDR1 and CDR2 (germline): SGHNT, YYREEE (reference sequence). This CDR3 is built from 13 residues. The CDR3 here is CATTTEMNTEAFF. The CDR3 nucleotides read TGTGCCACAACGACAGAGATGAACACTGAAGCTTTCTTT.

This clonotype was observed many times. The V gene is TRBV7-9, the J gene TRBJ2-1; TRBD1 is a possible D gene (6 bases). This CDR3 has 14 residues. The V gene's germline CDR1 is SEHNR and CDR2 FQNEAQ (reference sequence). The V end was cut by 3 bases, the J end by 0 bases, with 6 bases between. CDR3 nucleotides: TGTGCCAGCAGCTTGGACAGCTCCTACAATGAGCAGTTCTTC. Protein product: CASSLDSSYNEQFF. The variable domain in full, completed from reference TRBV7-9 and TRBJ2-1, reads DTGVSQNPRHKITKRGQNVTFRCDPISEHNRLYWYRQTLGQGPEFLTYFQNEAQLEKSRLLSDRFSAERPKGSFSTLEIQRTEQGDSAMYLCASSLDSSYNEQFFGPGTRLTVL.

This clonotype was seen at least ten times. This chain connects TRBV28 to TRBJ1-2; TRBD1 might be the D (5 bases). The ends were cut back, 8 bases at V and 8 bases at J, with 18 bases in the middle. The CDR3 loop spans 13 amino acids. CDR1 and CDR2 (germline): MDHEN, SYDVKM. CDR3 nucleotides: TGTGCCAGCTCCTTATGGGGGGATGGCGGCTACACCTTC. Its protein is CASSLWGDGGYTF.

CDR3 nucleotides: TGTGCCAGCAGTTTTCGACTATCGACCGGGGAGCTGTTTTTT. It translates to CASSFRLSTGELFF. The V gene is TRBV28, the J gene TRBJ2-2; tentative D call: TRBD2 (5 bases). The germline gives CDR1 MDHEN, CDR2 SYDVKM. Trimming pared 3 bases from V and 5 bases from J, leaving 10 bases between. The CDR3 covers 14 residues.

This clonotype appeared many times. The chain links TRBV14 to TRBJ2-1; tentatively, D is TRBD2 (5 bases). Looked up from germline, CDR1 is SGHDN and CDR2 is FVKESK. V shed 1 base and J shed 9 bases, with 10 bases lying between them. The length of the CDR3 is 13 residues. CDR3 residues: CASSQASFSEQFF. CDR3 sequence (DNA): TGTGCCAGCAGCCAAGCTAGCTTCAGTGAGCAGTTCTTC.

This clonotype has a handful of counts. This chain joins TRBV7-8 and TRBJ2-1; 12 bases are a match to TRBD2. This CDR3 is built from 16 residues. Germline trimming cut 1 base from V and 6 bases from J; bases unmatched to any gene: 4. CDR1 and CDR2 from the germline V gene are SGHVS and FQNEAQ. The CDR3 here is CASSLELAGGGNEQFF. CDR3 coding DNA: TGTGCCAGCAGCTTAGAACTAGCGGGAGGTGGCAATGAGCAGTTCTTC. Supplemented by reference TRBV7-8 and TRBJ2-1, the full variable domain reads GAGVSQSPRYKVAKRGQDVALRCDPISGHVSLFWYQQALGQGPEFLTYFQNEAQLDKSGLPSDRFFAERPEGSVSTLKIQRTQQEDSAVYLCASSLELAGGGNEQFFGPGTRLTVL.

The chain uses TRBV5-6 and TRBJ1-1; D is ambiguous. Germline V gene data show CDR1 as SGHDT and CDR2 as YYEEEE. Trimming stripped 0 bases from V and 0 bases from J, with 12 bases between. The length of the CDR3 is 16 residues. This CDR3 reads CASSLAKDGMNTEAFF. DNA of the CDR3: TGTGCCAGCAGCTTGGCCAAGGATGGGATGAACACTGAAGCTTTCTTT.

In this sample, this clonotype turned up a few times. The V gene is TRBV28, the J gene TRBJ2-7; D gene uncertain. Trimming removed 5 bases at V and 0 bases at J, with 11 bases between. Germline CDR1 is MDHEN and CDR2 is SYDVKM. The CDR3 covers 14 residues. The CDR3: CASSGPASSYEQYF. DNA of the CDR3: TGTGCCAGCAGTGGCCCCGCGAGCTCCTACGAGCAGTACTTC.

A few counts support this clonotype. The chain joins TRBV6-1 to TRBJ2-5; weak D call: TRBD1 (6 bases). This CDR3 contains 13 residues. Germline CDR1 and CDR2: MNHNS and SASEGT. V was shortened by 4 bases and J by 5 bases, with 11 bases between the two germline ends. CDR3 bases: TGTGCCAGCAGTGCGCAGGGGCTGGAGACCCAGTACTTC. Translating it yields CASSAQGLETQYF.

In its sample, this clonotype was seen a few times. The chain links TRBV21-1 to TRBJ2-7; the D call of TRBD2 is as the table states it, not checked on the DNA. TRBV21-1 is an annotated pseudogene. CDR3 length equals 13 residues. Here the CDR3 reads CASSPAGAHEQYF. In nucleotides, the CDR3 is TGTGCCAGCAGCCCCGCGGGAGCGCACGAGCAGTACTTC.

This chain uses TRBV7-9 with TRBJ2-2, with 12 positions matching TRBD2. The CDR3 loop spans 14 amino acids. V dropped 9 bases and J dropped 5; count of bases not matched to a gene: 4. Germline V gene sequence: CDR1 SEHNR, CDR2 FQNEAQ (reference sequence). The DNA for the CDR3 is TGTGCCAGATCGGGGACTAGCGGGACCGGGGAGCTGTTTTTT. Translation: CARSGTSGTGELFF.

This clonotype was seen a few times. The CDR3 reads CASSLDLRKLFF. As DNA, the CDR3 is TGTGCCAGCAGTCTTGACTTGAGAAAACTGTTTTTT. V and J are TRBV12-3 or TRBV12-4 and TRBJ1-4, with D unclear. Trimming took off 5 bases at V and 10 bases at J, with 11 bases between the two ends. This CDR3 comprises 12 residues.

This clonotype turned up a few times. This sequence joins TRBV7-2 and TRBJ2-7, with D possibly matching TRBD1 (6 bases). V lost 4 bases to trimming and J lost 3 bases, with 19 bases between them. CDR3 length: 16 residues. Germline V gene data show CDR1 as SGHTA and CDR2 as FQGNSA. The CDR3 nucleotides are TGTGCCAGCAGCTGGGACCTTCGGACAGCCCACTACGAGCAGTACTTC. It encodes CASSWDLRTAHYEQYF.

The V gene is TRBV3-1, the J gene TRBJ1-1; D unresolved. This CDR3 comprises 16 residues. Trimming left V 1 base short and J 1 base short, with 13 bases between. The germline gives CDR1 LGHDT, CDR2 YNNKEL (reference sequence). The CDR3 reads CASSQGSGAPNTEAFF. CDR3 nucleotide sequence: TGTGCCAGCAGCCAAGGATCAGGTGCCCCGAACACTGAAGCTTTCTTT.

This clonotype was seen a few times. The V gene is TRBV7-9, the J gene TRBJ2-3, with 12 bases aligning to TRBD2. Germline values: CDR1 SEHNR, CDR2 FQNEAQ (reference sequence). CDR3 length: 17 residues. V shed 4 bases and J 3 bases; nucleotides not matched to a gene: 8. The CDR3 spells CASSSGLAGSRTDTQYF. The CDR3 bases are TGTGCCAGCAGCTCCGGACTAGCGGGAAGCAGGACAGATACGCAGTATTTT.

The rearrangement uses TRBV29-1 and TRBJ2-7; 7 bases match TRBD1. With V trimmed by 6 bases and J by 7 bases, 6 bases remained unmatched. Germline loops: CDR1 SQVTM, CDR2 ANQGSEA. The CDR3 runs to 11 residues. CDR3 sequence: CSVWDRVEQYF. CDR3 nucleotide sequence: TGCAGCGTGTGGGACAGAGTGGAGCAGTACTTC.

The chain carries TRBV28 and TRBJ1-1; D possibly corresponds to TRBD1 (6 bases). The CDR3 sequence is 17 residues long. CDR1 is MDHEN and CDR2 is SYDVKM in the germline V gene. Trimming took 4 bases from V and 4 from J, leaving 22 bases between them. This CDR3 reads CASSSYPGATRGTEAFF. CDR3 nucleotides: TGTGCCAGCAGTTCTTATCCGGGGGCGACGCGGGGCACTGAAGCTTTCTTT.

The chain recombines TRBV7-2 with TRBJ2-5; D is unresolved. Germline assignment: CDR1 SGHTA and CDR2 FQGNSA. With 4 bases removed from V and 2 bases from J, the gap between germline ends came to 8 bases. The CDR3 sequence is 13 residues long. The DNA for the CDR3 is TGTGCCAGCAGCTCGCAGCGACAAGAGACCCAGTACTTC. Amino acid sequence: CASSSQRQETQYF.

The chain combines TRBV7-9 with TRBJ2-5; possibly TRBD2 for D (5 bases). Looked up from germline, CDR1 is SEHNR and CDR2 is FQNEAQ (reference sequence). The CDR3 spans 15 residues. Trimming took 5 bases from V and 5 from J, leaving 18 bases between them. The CDR3 coding sequence is TGTGCCAGCAGCCCCAGCAGAGGGATAGCGGAGACCCAGTACTTC. Amino acid sequence: CASSPSRGIAETQYF.